This T cell receptor beta chain was observed in a study of OX40 agonist ivuxolimab in advanced cancers. About the investigation overall: Ivuxolimab, which targeted the costimulatory receptor OX40 (CD134), was an agonistic, fully human IgG2 monoclonal antibody. A male proportion of under 85% and a mean age of about 60 years, ranging from about 23 to 90, were recorded for the dose-escalation cohort. The purpose of peripheral TCRbeta sequencing was to test whether ivuxolimab changed TCR sequence diversity and led to clonal T-cell expansion. Patients were allowed to have had prior anti-PD-1, anti-PD-L1 or anti-CTLA-4 therapy, and around two fifths of the dose-escalation patients had been treated with checkpoint inhibitors. Among the 50 to 55 dose-escalation patients, some 20 had hepatocellular carcinoma, approximately 15 melanoma, 9 renal cell carcinoma and 9 head and neck cancer. The paper reports the monotherapy dose-escalation portion (N of about 54 patients) of the phase I ivuxolimab trial. Intravenous ivuxolimab was administered to patients every 2 weeks at six dose levels: 0.01, 0.1, 0.3, 1.5, 3 and 10 mg/kg. Three dose-escalation patients achieved partial responses, one with hepatocellular carcinoma and two with cutaneous melanoma. Study-wide findings and limitations: Antigen specificity was not determined for the clonally expanded peripheral T cells. After ivuxolimab, more expanded clones were found on average in CD8+ T cells than in CD4+ T cells. Low levels of normalized T-cell clonal expansion were also seen in some patients who did not respond. In partial responders in the 0.1-3.0 mg/kg groups, normalized peripheral clonal expansion was found to be among the lowest, especially among CD8+ T cells. At doses of 0.1 to 3.0 mg/kg, clonal expansion of both CD4+ and CD8+ T cells in blood was seen between baseline and week 6.

The CDR3 numbers 18 residues from cysteine through phenylalanine. Just the 54-base CDR3 DNA is kept, in frame starting at base 1. Trimming costs V 4 bases and J 2 bases, and their ends lie 24 bases apart. The germline V gene encodes CDR1 SGHDT and CDR2 YYEEEE. Genomic DNA was extracted from sorted cells for sequencing of the TCRbeta CDR3 region. The immunoSEQ Assay was used for sequencing of TCRbeta CDR3 regions. The immuneACCESS repertoire file appears here via TCRdb, limited to in-frame rearrangements. These files lack a portion of the clones; in checked studies, under half of the deficit traces to unresolved V genes, and the cause of the others is not known. The sample yields about 19,000 clones; roughly 80% were counted once. Jointly, the top ten make up 20% to 30% of the sample. Patients with a history of autoimmune disease or receiving systemic immunosuppression were excluded from the trial. Peripheral blood for TCR sequencing was collected from all dose cohorts at baseline, on cycle 4 day 1, and on cycle 7 day 1. The samples were drawn from a first-in-human, open-label, multicenter phase I dose-escalation trial of ivuxolimab. Adults with locally advanced or metastatic melanoma, renal cell, hepatocellular, or head and neck squamous cell carcinoma were enrolled in the trial. Before TCR sequencing, CD4+ T cells and CD8+ T cells from peripheral blood were sorted into separate populations.

Notes on this clone: Its antigen has not been determined. No base-level quality is on record; no much larger clone is a single base apart.

Sequenced material: CD4+ or CD8+ T cells sorted from blood, taken in a trial of the OX40 agonist ivuxolimab. The sequence is built from TRBV5-6 and TRBJ2-5; the D gene is perhaps TRBD2, from 5 matching bases. The source is an adult with an advanced solid tumor such as melanoma, head and neck, liver or kidney cancer. The encoded CDR3 is CASSPRLGVSYPQETQYF. The DNA is TGTGCCAGCAGCCCGAGGCTCGGGGTTTCCTACCCTCAAGAGACCCAGTACTTC.